What follows is one T cell receptor beta chain and its context. The data are from a study of T-cell reconstitution after alpha-beta-depleted transplantation in children. Unique molecular identifiers tagged the TCRbeta library. MiXCR was run by TCRdb on the PCR reads, yielding one entry per CDR3 protein. The top ten clones hold under 7% of a sample with a few hundred thousand distinct CDR3 sequences, approximately 13% of them seen once. Sequences were derived from PBMCs from the stem cell graft donor, sampled from the stem cell graft. This sequence originates from a human donor who donated a stem cell graft to a child with combined immunodeficiency.

The CDR3 sequence: CASCTWTGDRPGGTDTQYF. The DNA of the CDR3 is TGTGCCAGCTGTACATGGACAGGGGATAGACCAGGGGGCACAGATACGCAGTATTTT. The chain is built from TRBV2 and TRBJ2-3, with 9 bases lining up with TRBD1. Germline V CDR1 and CDR2: SNHLY, FYNNEI. The CDR3 totals 19 residues. J gave up 1 base and V 8 bases, and 19 bases lay outside the gene matches. The whole variable domain, remainder taken from reference TRBV2 and TRBJ2-3, is EPEVTQTPSHQVTQMGQEVILRCVPISNHLYFYWYRQILGQKVEFLVSFYNNEISEKSEIFDDQFSVERPDGSNFTLKIRSTKLEDSAMYFCASCTWTGDRPGGTDTQYFGPGTRLTVL.